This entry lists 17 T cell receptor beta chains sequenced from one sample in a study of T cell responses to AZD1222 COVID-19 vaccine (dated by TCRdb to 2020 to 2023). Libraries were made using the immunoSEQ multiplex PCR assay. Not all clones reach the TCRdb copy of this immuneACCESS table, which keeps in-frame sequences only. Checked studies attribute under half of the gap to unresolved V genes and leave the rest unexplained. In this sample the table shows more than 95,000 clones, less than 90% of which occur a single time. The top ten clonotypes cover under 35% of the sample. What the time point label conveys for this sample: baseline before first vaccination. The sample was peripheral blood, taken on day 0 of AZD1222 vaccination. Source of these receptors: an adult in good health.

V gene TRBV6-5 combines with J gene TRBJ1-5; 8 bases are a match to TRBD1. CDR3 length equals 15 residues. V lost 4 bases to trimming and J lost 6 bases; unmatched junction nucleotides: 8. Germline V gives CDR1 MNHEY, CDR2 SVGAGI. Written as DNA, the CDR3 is TGTGCCAGCAGTTCCTACAGGGGGGTATTTCAGCCCCAGCATTTT. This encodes CASSSYRGVFQPQHF.

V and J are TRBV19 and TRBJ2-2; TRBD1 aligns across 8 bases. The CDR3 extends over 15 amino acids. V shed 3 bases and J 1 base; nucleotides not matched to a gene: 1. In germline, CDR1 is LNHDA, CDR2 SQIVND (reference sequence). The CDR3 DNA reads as TGTGCCAGTAGTATCGGACAGGGGAACACCGGGGAGCTGTTTTTT. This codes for CASSIGQGNTGELFF.

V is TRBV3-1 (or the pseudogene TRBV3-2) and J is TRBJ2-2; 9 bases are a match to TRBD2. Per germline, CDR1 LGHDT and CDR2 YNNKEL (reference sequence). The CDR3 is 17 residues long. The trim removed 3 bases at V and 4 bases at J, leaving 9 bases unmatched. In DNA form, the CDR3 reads TGTGCCAGCAGCCACCCCGGGACTAGCTTAGGCACCGGGGAGCTGTTTTTT. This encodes CASSHPGTSLGTGELFF.

The CDR3 sequence is CASSNSGRASYEQYF. DNA of the CDR3: TGTGCCAGCAGCAATAGCGGGAGGGCCTCCTACGAGCAGTACTTC. V gene TRBV5-6 combines with J gene TRBJ2-7, with TRBD2 matching 11 bases. The V gene's germline CDR1 is SGHDT and CDR2 YYEEEE. CDR3 length equals 15 residues. Unmatched junction bases numbered 3, after V lost 4 bases and J lost 0 bases.

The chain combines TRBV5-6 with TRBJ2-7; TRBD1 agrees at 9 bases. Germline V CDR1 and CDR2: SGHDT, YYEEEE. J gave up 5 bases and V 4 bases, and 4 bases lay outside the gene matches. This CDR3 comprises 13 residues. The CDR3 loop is CASSPQGAHEQYF. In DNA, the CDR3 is TGTGCCAGCAGCCCACAGGGGGCCCACGAGCAGTACTTC.

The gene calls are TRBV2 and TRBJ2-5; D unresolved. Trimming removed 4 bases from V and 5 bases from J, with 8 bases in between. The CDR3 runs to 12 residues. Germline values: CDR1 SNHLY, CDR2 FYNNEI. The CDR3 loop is CASSGLSETQYF. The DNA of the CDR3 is TGTGCCAGCAGTGGACTGTCCGAGACCCAGTACTTC.

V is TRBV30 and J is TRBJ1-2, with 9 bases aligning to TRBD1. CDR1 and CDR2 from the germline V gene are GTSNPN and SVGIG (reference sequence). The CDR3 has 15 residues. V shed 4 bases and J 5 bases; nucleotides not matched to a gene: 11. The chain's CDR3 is CAWIPTGTGFYGYTF. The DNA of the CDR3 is TGTGCCTGGATCCCAACCGGGACAGGGTTTTATGGCTACACCTTC.

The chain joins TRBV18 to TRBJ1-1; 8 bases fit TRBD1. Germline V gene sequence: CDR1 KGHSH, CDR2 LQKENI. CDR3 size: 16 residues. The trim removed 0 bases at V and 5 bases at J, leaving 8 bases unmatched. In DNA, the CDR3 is TGTGCCAGCTCACCACCAGGAACAGGGGGGAGGACTGAAGCTTTCTTT. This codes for CASSPPGTGGRTEAFF.

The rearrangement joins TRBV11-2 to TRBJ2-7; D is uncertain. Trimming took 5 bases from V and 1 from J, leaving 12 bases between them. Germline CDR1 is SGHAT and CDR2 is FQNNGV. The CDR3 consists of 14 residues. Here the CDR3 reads CASSLQTDSYEQYF. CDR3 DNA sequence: TGTGCCAGCAGCCTCCAGACGGATTCCTACGAGCAGTACTTC.

This CDR3 is CASSPRTRGSEAFF. The DNA for the CDR3 is TGTGCCAGCAGCCCCAGGACCCGGGGCTCTGAAGCTTTCTTT. The chain uses TRBV14 and TRBJ1-1, with D possibly TRBD1 on 5 matching bases. Germline V gives CDR1 SGHDN, CDR2 FVKESK. V dropped 4 bases and J dropped 6 bases, with 15 bases sitting between them. The CDR3 is 14 amino acids.

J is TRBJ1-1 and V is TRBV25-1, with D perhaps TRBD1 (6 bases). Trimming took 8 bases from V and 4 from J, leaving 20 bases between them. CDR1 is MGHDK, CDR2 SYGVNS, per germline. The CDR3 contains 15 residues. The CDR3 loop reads CASALLGGPSTEAFF. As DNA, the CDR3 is TGTGCCAGCGCTCTCCTAGGGGGGCCGAGCACTGAAGCTTTCTTT.

The CDR3 here is CAWGGLAGLNEQFF. CDR3 DNA sequence: TGTGCCTGGGGTGGACTAGCGGGGCTCAATGAGCAGTTCTTC. The rearrangement links TRBV30 to TRBJ2-1; 12 nucleotides align to TRBD2. This CDR3 region has 14 residues. CDR1 and CDR2 (germline): GTSNPN, SVGIG (reference sequence). The V gene end was trimmed by 5 bases and the J gene end by 6 bases; junction bases not matched to a gene: 5. The whole variable domain, remainder taken from reference TRBV30 and TRBJ2-1, is SQTIHQWPATLVQPVGSPLSLECTVEGTSNPNLYWYRQAAGRGLQLLFYSVGIGQISSEVPQNLSASRPQDRQFILSSKKLLLSDSGFYLCAWGGLAGLNEQFFGPGTRLTVL.

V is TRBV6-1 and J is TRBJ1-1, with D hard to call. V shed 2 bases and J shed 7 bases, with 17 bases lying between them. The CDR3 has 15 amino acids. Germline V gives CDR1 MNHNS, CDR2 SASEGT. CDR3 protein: CASSELRAAAGEAFF. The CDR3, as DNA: TGTGCCAGCAGTGAACTTAGAGCCGCTGCGGGTGAAGCTTTCTTT.

This CDR3 is CASSLLGNSYEQYF. In DNA form, the CDR3 reads TGTGCCAGCAGCTTGTTAGGGAACTCCTACGAGCAGTACTTC. The V and J genes are TRBV5-5 and TRBJ2-7, with D hard to call. Per the germline V gene, CDR1 is SGHKS and CDR2 is YYEKEE (reference sequence). V was pared by 1 base and J by 0 bases, with 8 bases between. The CDR3 sequence is 14 residues long.

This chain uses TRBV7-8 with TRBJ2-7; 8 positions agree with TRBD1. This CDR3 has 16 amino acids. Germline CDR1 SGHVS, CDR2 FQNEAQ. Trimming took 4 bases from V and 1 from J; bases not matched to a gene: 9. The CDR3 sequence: CASSSNQGADSYEQYF. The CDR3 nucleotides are TGTGCCAGCAGCTCAAATCAGGGGGCGGATTCCTACGAGCAGTACTTC.

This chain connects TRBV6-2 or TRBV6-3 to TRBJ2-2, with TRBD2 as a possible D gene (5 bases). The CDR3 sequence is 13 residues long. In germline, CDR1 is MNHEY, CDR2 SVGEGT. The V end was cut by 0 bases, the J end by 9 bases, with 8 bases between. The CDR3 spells CASSYSGSRELFF. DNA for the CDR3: TGTGCCAGCAGTTACTCGGGGAGCCGGGAGCTGTTTTTT.

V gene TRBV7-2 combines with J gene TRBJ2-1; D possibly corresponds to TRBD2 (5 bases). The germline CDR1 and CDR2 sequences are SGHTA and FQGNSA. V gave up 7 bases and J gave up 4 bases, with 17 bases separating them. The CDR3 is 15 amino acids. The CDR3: CASTEGLGRYNEQFF. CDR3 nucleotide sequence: TGTGCCAGCACCGAGGGCCTAGGAAGATACAATGAGCAGTTCTTC. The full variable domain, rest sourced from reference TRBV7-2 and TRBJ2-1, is GAGVSQSPSNKVTEKGKDVELRCDPISGHTALYWYRQSLGQGLEFLIYFQGNSAPDKSGLPSDRFSAERTGGSVSTLTIQRTQQEDSAVYLCASTEGLGRYNEQFFGPGTRLTVL.